The 19 T cell receptor beta chains reported below all come from one sample, sequenced in a study of T cell clonality in common variable immunodeficiency. Profiled with immunoSEQ multiplex PCR; TCRdb holds only in-frame clones, not every one. Recorded here are more than 35,000 clones, none singletons. Sequenced: peripheral blood mononuclear cells. The receptors originated from a person aged 18 to 69 in good health.

This clone appeared many times. Read coverage stops 3 residues before the CDR3 terminus; the germline J gene supplies the remainder. This sequence joins TRBV30 and TRBJ1-1; no clear D. The CDR3 length is 14 residues. The germline V gene encodes CDR1 GTSNPN and CDR2 SVGIG (reference sequence). The germline V and J ends were trimmed by 0 bases and 4 bases, with 12 bases remaining between them. CDR3 sequence: CAWSVVSAGTEAFF. The sequenced part of the CDR3 DNA is TGTGCCTGGAGTGTTGTATCCGCGGGCACTGAA. Variable domain in full (rest from reference TRBV30 and TRBJ1-1): SQTIHQWPATLVQPVGSPLSLECTVEGTSNPNLYWYRQAAGRGLQLLFYSVGIGQISSEVPQNLSASRPQDRQFILSSKKLLLSDSGFYLCAWSVVSAGTEAFFGQGTRLTVV.

This clone appeared many times. With the read ending 3 residues before the CDR3 end, the germline J gene is used to fill in that end. The chain links TRBV6-1 to TRBJ1-1, with TRBD1 as a possible D gene (6 bases). The CDR3 contains 15 residues. Per germline, CDR1 MNHNS and CDR2 SASEGT. The germline V and J ends were trimmed by 4 bases and 1 base, with 13 bases remaining between them. The CDR3 loop reads CASSVPGVPNTEAFF. CDR3 DNA (partial): TGTGCCAGCAGTGTTCCAGGGGTTCCGAACACTGAA.

On this clone: The read terminates 3 residues before the CDR3 end, so the remaining end is supplied by the germline J gene. This rearrangement joins TRBV19 to TRBJ1-2, with 12 bases that match TRBD1. The CDR3 is 13 amino acids. Trimming took 9 bases from V and 7 from J; bases not matched to a gene: 6. Germline CDR1 reads LNHDA; CDR2 reads SQIVND (reference sequence). CDR3 amino acids: CASTGTGGFGYTF. The DNA read from the CDR3 is TGTGCCAGCACCGGGACAGGGGGCTTTGGC.

This clone was seen many times. The read falls 3 residues short of the CDR3 end, and the missing part is taken from the germline J gene. The rearrangement uses TRBV28 and TRBJ2-3; D may be TRBD2 (6 bases). The CDR3 loop spans 16 amino acids. Per germline, CDR1 MDHEN and CDR2 SYDVKM. The V and J ends lost 3 bases and 0 bases respectively, with 13 bases between them. Partial CDR3 DNA: TGTGCCAGCAGTTTCCAGGGAGGCAGAAGCACAGATACG. This gives the protein CASSFQGGRSTDT. The whole CDR3 protein reads CASSFQGGRSTDTQYF.

In its sample, this clone was seen many times. The read finishes 3 residues shy of the CDR3 end, and the germline J gene is used to complete it. This chain links TRBV28 with TRBJ2-2, with D unclear. Germline V gene data show CDR1 as MDHEN and CDR2 as SYDVKM. V was cut by 3 bases and J by 6 bases, with 8 bases left in between. The CDR3 is 13 residues long. The part of the CDR3 DNA that was read is TGTGCCAGCAGTTTCAAGGTGCCCGGGGAG. Translated, it gives CASSFKVPGE. The whole CDR3 region reads CASSFKVPGELFF. Full variable domain (outside the CDR3, taken from reference TRBV28 and TRBJ2-2): DVKVTQSSRYLVKRTGEKVFLECVQDMDHENMFWYRQDPGLGLRLIYFSYDVKMKEKGDIPEGYSVSREKKERFSLILESASTNQTSMYLCASSFKVPGELFFGEGSRLTVL.

This clone showed up just a few times. CDR3 loop: CASSSPSGGRNDYTF. The CDR3 DNA, read in part, is TGTGCCAGCAGCTCCCCCTCGGGGGGAAGAAATGAC. J is TRBJ1-2 and V is TRBV7-6, with TRBD1 as a possible D gene (5 bases). The CDR3 end falls 3 residues outside the read, so it is completed with the germline J gene. CDR3 length equals 15 residues. The germline V gene has CDR1 SGHVS and CDR2 FNYEAQ.

This clone turned up a few times. The CDR3 is cut off 3 residues early in the read; its end comes from the germline J gene. This rearrangement joins TRBV11-2 to TRBJ2-7; D is unclear. V was clipped by 5 bases and J by 3 bases, with 5 bases between them. Per the germline V gene, CDR1 is SGHAT and CDR2 is FQNNGV. The CDR3 is 11 amino acids. The CDR3 loop is CASSVSYEQYF. The CDR3 DNA, read in part, is TGTGCCAGCAGCGTTAGCTACGAG.

To note about this clone: This may be a read error: a much more frequent sequence differs by one nucleotide. Read sequence stops 3 residues before the CDR3 end, and the germline J gene provides the missing end. This same CDR3 is encoded by further DNA sequences in the sample. The chain links TRBV2 to TRBJ1-6; D is uncertain. In germline, CDR1 is SNHLY, CDR2 FYNNEI. The CDR3 totals 14 residues. Between the trimmed V and J ends, which lost 1 base and 10 bases, there was a span of 11 bases. CDR3 in amino acids: CASSEGRSNSPLHF. Partial CDR3 DNA: TGTGCCAGCAGTGAAGGCAGGTCTAACTCACCC.

In its sample, this clone was seen many times. The CDR3 goes on 3 residues after the read ends, and that part is filled in from the germline J gene. The rearrangement uses TRBV20-1 and TRBJ2-7; TRBD1 agrees at 9 bases. CDR3 length: 20 amino acids. Trimming cost V 3 bases and J 3 bases; bases outside gene matches: 24. Per germline, CDR1 DFQATT and CDR2 SNEGSKA (reference sequence). CDR3 loop: CSARPKVRDRALVWIYEQYF. The part of the CDR3 DNA that was read is TGCAGTGCTAGGCCCAAGGTCCGGGACAGGGCTTTGGTTTGGATCTACGAG.

This clone is labeled medium-sized (0.01 to 0.1%). Read coverage stops 3 residues before the CDR3 terminus; the germline J gene supplies the remainder. This rearrangement joins TRBV20-1 to TRBJ1-2; D is uncertain. V gave up 0 bases and J gave up 5 bases, with 10 bases separating them. This CDR3 comprises 13 residues. Germline-derived CDR1 and CDR2 are DFQATT and SNEGSKA (reference sequence). This CDR3 reads CSARDQFKYGYTF. The covered CDR3 bases are TGCAGTGCTAGAGATCAGTTTAAGTATGGC.

This clone was counted ten times or more. The read ends 3 residues early relative to the CDR3; the germline J gene fills the gap. The chain recombines TRBV13 with TRBJ1-6; D is possibly TRBD1 (5 bases). The CDR3 contains 15 residues. Germline values: CDR1 PRHDT, CDR2 FYEKMQ (reference sequence). The ends were cut back, 1 base at V and 9 bases at J, with 13 bases in the middle. The CDR3 reads CASSLAGENGSPLHF. The covered CDR3 bases are TGTGCCAGCAGCTTAGCGGGGGAGAATGGTTCACCC.

This clone appeared many times. Read data end 3 residues before the CDR3 end; the end is taken from the germline J gene. The chain recombines TRBV12-3 or TRBV12-4 with TRBJ2-6; D is undetermined. Trimming pared 5 bases from V and 4 bases from J, leaving 9 bases between. The CDR3 covers 14 residues. CDR3 residues: CASSPQTGANVLTF. CDR3 DNA (partial): TGTGCCAGCAGTCCACAGACAGGGGCCAACGTC.

This clone was observed at least ten times. The read falls 3 residues short of the CDR3 end, and the missing part is taken from the germline J gene. V usage is TRBV30 and J usage is TRBJ2-1; D may be TRBD1 or TRBD2 (5 bases each). The CDR3 has 12 residues. Germline V gives CDR1 GTSNPN, CDR2 SVGIG (reference sequence). The V end lost 5 bases, the J end lost 9 bases, and 14 bases lay between the germline ends. The covered CDR3 bases are TGTGCCTGGGGGGCTGGAGGAGGTGAG. Residues: CAWGAGGGE. The CDR3 as a whole reads CAWGAGGGEQFF.

This clone appeared many times. The read comes to an end 3 residues before the CDR3 does, leaving the germline J gene to fill in the end. The chain links TRBV11-2 to TRBJ2-7, with a tentative D call TRBD2 (7 bases). V dropped 2 bases and J dropped 6 bases, with 17 bases sitting between them. Germline V gene lookup returns CDR1 SGHAT and CDR2 FQNNGV. The CDR3 has 15 amino acids. The CDR3 bases that were read are TGTGCCAGCAGCTTATTGAGGGGGAGGGCCGTCGAG. Its protein is CASSLLRGRAVE. The whole CDR3 protein is CASSLLRGRAVEQYF.

The table lists this clone with many counts. The missing CDR3 end, 3 residues past where the read stops, is filled in from the germline J gene. Distinct nucleotide sequences in the sample also encode this CDR3. The chain recombines TRBV12-3 or TRBV12-4 with TRBJ1-2; 8 bases fit TRBD1. V gave up 5 bases and J gave up 7 bases; unmatched junction bases: 3. This CDR3 spans 12 amino acids. CDR3 sequence: CASSLDRVGYTF. The part of the CDR3 DNA that was read is TGTGCCAGCAGTCTGGACAGGGTTGGC.

This clone showed up many times. The read falls 3 residues short of the CDR3 end, and the missing part is taken from the germline J gene. The rearrangement links TRBV20-1 to TRBJ2-3; TRBD2 is a possible D gene (5 bases). The V gene lost 3 bases and the J gene lost 2 bases, with 12 bases spanning the gap. CDR3 length: 14 residues. The germline CDR1 and CDR2 sequences are DFQATT and SNEGSKA (reference sequence). The chain's CDR3 is CSARDSVNTDTQYF. CDR3 DNA (partial): TGCAGTGCTAGGGACTCGGTCAACACAGATACG.

This clone was observed at least ten times. The read stops 3 residues short of the end of the CDR3; the missing end is completed from the germline J gene. J is TRBJ2-1 and V is TRBV18; 10 positions agree with TRBD1. With 4 bases clipped from V and 6 bases from J, the junction kept 9 bases outside the gene matches. This CDR3 has 16 residues. Germline CDR1 is KGHSH and CDR2 is LQKENI. CDR3 region: CASSLGTGAYRNEQFF. The DNA read from the CDR3 is TGTGCCAGCTCACTTGGGACAGGGGCTTACCGCAATGAG.

This clone has ten or more counts. The read ends 3 residues shy of where the CDR3 ends; the end is completed using the germline J gene. The genes are TRBV20-1 and TRBJ2-7; TRBD2 matches 8 bases. The CDR3 is made up of 14 amino acids. The V gene end was trimmed by 6 bases and the J gene end by 1 base; junction bases not matched to a gene: 8. CDR1 and CDR2 (germline): DFQATT, SNEGSKA (reference sequence). This CDR3 is CSAHPSGRSYEQYF. The CDR3 bases that were read are TGCAGTGCCCACCCCAGCGGGAGATCCTACGAG.

This clone was recorded many times. Sequencing ends 3 residues short of the CDR3 end; the germline J gene provides the rest. The rearrangement joins TRBV7-2 to TRBJ1-6; TRBD1 matches at 8 bases. The CDR3 is 14 residues long. CDR1 is SGHTA and CDR2 is FQGNSA in the germline V gene. Unmatched junction bases numbered 8, after V lost 6 bases and J lost 10 bases. The DNA read from the CDR3 is TGTGCCAGCAGGTCGACAGGGGAGAGCTCACCC. Residues: CASRSTGESSP. The entire CDR3 reads CASRSTGESSPLHF.